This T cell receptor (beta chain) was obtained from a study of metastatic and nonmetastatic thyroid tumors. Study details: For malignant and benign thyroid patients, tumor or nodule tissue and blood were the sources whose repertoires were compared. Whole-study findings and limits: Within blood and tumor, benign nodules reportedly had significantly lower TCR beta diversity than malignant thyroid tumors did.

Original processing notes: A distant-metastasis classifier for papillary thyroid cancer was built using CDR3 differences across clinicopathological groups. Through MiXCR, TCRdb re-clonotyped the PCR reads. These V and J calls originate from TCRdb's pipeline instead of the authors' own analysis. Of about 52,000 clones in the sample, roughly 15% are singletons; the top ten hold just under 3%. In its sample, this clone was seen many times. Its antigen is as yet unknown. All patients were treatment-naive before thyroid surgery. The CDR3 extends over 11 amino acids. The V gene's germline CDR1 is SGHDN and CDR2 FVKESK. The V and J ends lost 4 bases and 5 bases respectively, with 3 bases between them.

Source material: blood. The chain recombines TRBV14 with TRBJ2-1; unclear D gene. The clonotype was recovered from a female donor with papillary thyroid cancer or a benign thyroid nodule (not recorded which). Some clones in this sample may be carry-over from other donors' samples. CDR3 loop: CASSRDNEQFF. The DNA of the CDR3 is TGTGCCAGCAGCCGGGACAATGAGCAGTTCTTC. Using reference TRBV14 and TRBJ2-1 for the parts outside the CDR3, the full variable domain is EAGVTQFPSHSVIEKGQTVTLRCDPISGHDNLYWYRRVMGKEIKFLLHFVKESKQDESGMPNNRFLAERTGGTYSTLKVQPAELEDSGVYFCASSRDNEQFFGPGTRLTVL.